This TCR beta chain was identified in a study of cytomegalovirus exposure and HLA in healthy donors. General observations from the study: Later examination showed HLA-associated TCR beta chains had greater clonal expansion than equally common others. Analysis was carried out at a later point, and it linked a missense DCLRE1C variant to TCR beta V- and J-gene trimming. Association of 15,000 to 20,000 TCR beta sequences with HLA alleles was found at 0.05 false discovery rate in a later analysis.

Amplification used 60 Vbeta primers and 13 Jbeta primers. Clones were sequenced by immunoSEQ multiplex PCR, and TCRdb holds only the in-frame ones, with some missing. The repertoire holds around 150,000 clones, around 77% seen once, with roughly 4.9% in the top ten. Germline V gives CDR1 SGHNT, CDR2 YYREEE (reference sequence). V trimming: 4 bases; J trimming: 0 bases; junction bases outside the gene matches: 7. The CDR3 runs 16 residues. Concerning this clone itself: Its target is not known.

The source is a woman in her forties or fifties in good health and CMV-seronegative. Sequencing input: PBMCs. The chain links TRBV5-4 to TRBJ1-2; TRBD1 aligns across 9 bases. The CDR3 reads CASSTGQGAPNYGYTF. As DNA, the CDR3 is TGTGCCAGCAGCACGGGACAGGGAGCCCCTAACTATGGCTACACCTTC.